The 30 T cell receptor beta chains reported below all come from one sample, sequenced in a study of OX40 agonist ivuxolimab in advanced cancers. TCRdb's table, derived via immunoSEQ multiplex PCR, lists solely in-frame clones and lacks some. The sample holds 60,000 or so clones, roughly 90% seen once. Sequenced material: CD4+ or CD8+ T cells sorted from blood, taken in a trial of the OX40 agonist ivuxolimab. These TCRs come from an adult with an advanced solid tumor such as melanoma, head and neck, liver or kidney cancer.

J is TRBJ1-5 and V is TRBV6-5; weak D call: TRBD1 (5 bases). The CDR3 totals 13 residues. V was shortened by 5 bases and J by 4 bases, with 9 bases between the two germline ends. Germline V CDR1 and CDR2: MNHEY, SVGAGI. The CDR3 coding sequence is TGTGCCAGCAGTGAATGGGGGAATCAGCCCCAGCATTTT. It is translated as CASSEWGNQPQHF.

The J gene is TRBJ2-7, the V gene TRBV28; 7 nucleotides match TRBD2. Germline CDR1 MDHEN, CDR2 SYDVKM. V was clipped by 7 bases and J by 3 bases; unmatched bases: 15. The CDR3 spans 16 residues. The CDR3 DNA reads TGTGCCAGCACATCCCTTTGGGGGGGACGCAGCTACGAGCAGTACTTC. This codes for CASTSLWGGRSYEQYF. Supplemented by reference TRBV28 and TRBJ2-7, the full variable domain reads DVKVTQSSRYLVKRTGEKVFLECVQDMDHENMFWYRQDPGLGLRLIYFSYDVKMKEKGDIPEGYSVSREKKERFSLILESASTNQTSMYLCASTSLWGGRSYEQYFGPGTRLTVT.

The CDR3 spells CASSQGTSGTFTEQFF. The CDR3 DNA is TGCGCCAGCAGCCAGGGCACTAGCGGGACGTTCACTGAGCAGTTCTTC. The J gene is TRBJ2-1, the V gene TRBV4-3; TRBD2 aligns across 10 bases. V gave up 3 bases and J gave up 9 bases; unmatched junction bases: 11. Germline CDR1 and CDR2: LGHNA and YSLEER. This CDR3 is 16 amino acids long.

The rearrangement uses TRBV5-1 and TRBJ2-5, with D possibly being TRBD1 or TRBD2 (5 bases each). The CDR3 has 16 amino acids. Germline V lookup: CDR1 SGHRS, CDR2 YFSETQ. With 4 bases removed from V and 1 base from J, the gap between germline ends came to 17 bases. The CDR3 DNA follows: TGCGCCAGCAGCGGGGGAGCTGGTAGTATCCAAGAGACCCAGTACTTC. Translating it yields CASSGGAGSIQETQYF.

CDR3 DNA sequence: TGTGCCAGCAGGACGGGAGAAACCGGGGAGCTGTTTTTT. Protein sequence: CASRTGETGELFF. The chain uses TRBV28 and TRBJ2-2; D may be TRBD2 (6 bases). Germline CDR1 MDHEN, CDR2 SYDVKM. V gave up 6 bases and J gave up 5 bases, with 10 bases separating them. The CDR3 runs to 13 residues.

J is TRBJ1-2 and V is TRBV18, with 10 nucleotides matching TRBD1. The length of the CDR3 is 15 residues. V lost 0 bases to trimming and J lost 6 bases; unmatched junction nucleotides: 4. Germline V CDR1 and CDR2: KGHSH, LQKENI. The CDR3 region is CASSPPMTGGDGYTF. The CDR3 bases are TGTGCCAGCTCACCACCGATGACAGGGGGCGATGGCTACACCTTC.

The rearrangement joins TRBV11-2 to TRBJ2-2; D uncertain. Germline lookup yields CDR1 SGHAT and CDR2 FQNNGV. Trimming stripped 6 bases from V and 4 bases from J, with 9 bases between. This CDR3 region has 13 residues. CDR3 sequence reads: CASSYDLTGELFF. CDR3 sequence (DNA): TGTGCCAGCAGTTATGACCTCACCGGGGAGCTGTTTTTT. The variable domain in full, with the rest retrieved from reference TRBV11-2 and TRBJ2-2, is EAGVAQSPRYKIIEKRQSVAFWCNPISGHATLYWYQQILGQGPKLLIQFQNNGVVDDSQLPKDRFSAERLKGVDSTLKIQPAKLEDSAVYLCASSYDLTGELFFGEGSRLTVL.

The V and J genes are TRBV2 and TRBJ1-1; 10 bases fit TRBD1. The CDR3 spans 12 residues. V lost 3 bases, J lost 10 bases, and 2 bases stayed unmatched. Germline-derived CDR1 and CDR2 are SNHLY and FYNNEI. DNA for the CDR3: TGTGCCAGCAGTGACGGGGACAGGGGAGCTTTCTTT. Its protein is CASSDGDRGAFF.

This rearrangement joins TRBV28 to TRBJ1-1, with D perhaps TRBD1 (6 bases). The CDR3 is 16 residues long. The V end was cut by 7 bases, the J end by 1 base, with 19 bases between. Germline V gene lookup returns CDR1 MDHEN and CDR2 SYDVKM. CDR3 nucleotide sequence: TGTGCCAGCACCCCCGATGGGGGCTCCAGGAACACTGAAGCTTTCTTT. Protein sequence: CASTPDGGSRNTEAFF.

The chain joins TRBV29-1 to TRBJ2-2; TRBD1 might be the D (6 bases). With 4 bases removed from V and 4 bases from J, the gap between germline ends came to 13 bases. This CDR3 has 14 residues. Germline V gene lookup returns CDR1 SQVTM and CDR2 ANQGSEA. The CDR3 loop reads CSVGDGTSTGELFF. Written as DNA, the CDR3 is TGCAGCGTTGGAGACGGGACATCCACCGGGGAGCTGTTTTTT.

The table lists this clone with a count of one. This chain uses TRBV5-1 with TRBJ2-7; possibly TRBD2 for D (6 bases). The V gene's germline CDR1 is SGHRS and CDR2 YFSETQ. The CDR3 is 15 amino acids. The V end lost 1 base, the J end lost 6 bases, and 17 bases lay between the germline ends. The CDR3 loop is CASSLTTGVVSEQYF. CDR3 DNA: TGCGCCAGCAGCTTGACAACGGGGGTAGTAAGCGAGCAGTACTTC.

The CDR3 region has the DNA TGTGCCAGTAGTGCATCGACAGCTGGGGCCAACGTCCTGACTTTC. This encodes CASSASTAGANVLTF. V is TRBV19 and J is TRBJ2-6; D possibly corresponds to TRBD1 (5 bases). CDR3 length: 15 residues. Germline V lookup: CDR1 LNHDA, CDR2 SQIVND (reference sequence). Trimming pared 5 bases from V and 2 bases from J, leaving 10 bases between.

V and J are TRBV19 and TRBJ1-5, with D possibly being TRBD1 (5 bases). V dropped 6 bases and J dropped 0 bases, with 18 bases sitting between them. The CDR3 runs 17 residues. Looked up from germline, CDR1 is LNHDA and CDR2 is SQIVND (reference sequence). The DNA of the CDR3 is TGTGCCAGTAGCCGCGTCTATGGGGGTATTAGCAATCAGCCCCAGCATTTT. Its translation: CASSRVYGGISNQPQHF.

The chain has TRBV30 and TRBJ2-7; a weak D match, TRBD2 (6 bases). The CDR3 consists of 14 residues. V was trimmed by 3 bases and J by 7 bases, leaving 19 bases between them. CDR1 and CDR2 from the germline V gene are GTSNPN and SVGIG (reference sequence). DNA of the CDR3: TGTGCCTGGAGAGGTCCCGGGGGACTCCGGGAGCAGTACTTC. Translation: CAWRGPGGLREQYF.

J is TRBJ1-5 and V is TRBV15; 7 bases match TRBD1. Looked up from germline, CDR1 is LNHNV and CDR2 is YYDKDF (reference sequence). This CDR3 is 17 amino acids long. The V and J ends lost 5 bases and 3 bases, in that order; junction bases with no gene match: 13. For the CDR3, the DNA is TGTGCCACCAGCCCTCAGTGGGACAGCGGACCCAATCAGCCCCAGCATTTT. Its protein product is CATSPQWDSGPNQPQHF.

The chain links TRBV28 to TRBJ1-1, with D possibly being TRBD1 (6 bases). V lost 1 base and J 8 bases, leaving 14 bases between the germline ends. The CDR3 has 14 residues. Germline-derived CDR1 and CDR2 are MDHEN and SYDVKM. DNA of the CDR3: TGTGCCAGCAGTTTATTAACAGGAGGGGGAGAAGCTTTCTTT. It yields the protein CASSLLTGGGEAFF.

This clone was seen only once. The CDR3 sequence: CASSIRAGDEQFF. Here the CDR3 DNA reads TGTGCCAGTAGTATAAGGGCAGGGGACGAGCAGTTCTTC. The V call is TRBV19, the J call TRBJ2-1; possible D gene TRBD1, 6 bases. CDR3 length: 13 residues. V was shortened by 2 bases and J by 10 bases, with 12 bases between the two germline ends. Germline loops: CDR1 LNHDA, CDR2 SQIVND (reference sequence).

V gene TRBV5-5 combines with J gene TRBJ2-3, with D perhaps assigned TRBD1 or TRBD2 (5 bases each). The CDR3 consists of 15 residues. Trimming took 1 base from V and 2 from J, leaving 11 bases between them. Per germline, CDR1 SGHKS and CDR2 YYEKEE (reference sequence). This CDR3 reads CASSLPGTNTDTQYF. The CDR3 nucleotides read TGTGCCAGCAGCTTGCCAGGGACCAACACAGATACGCAGTATTTT.

The chain recombines TRBV5-1 with TRBJ2-2; 10 bases map to TRBD1. J gave up 5 bases and V 4 bases, and 5 bases lay outside the gene matches. CDR1 and CDR2 from the germline V gene are SGHRS and YFSETQ. The CDR3 length is 15 residues. CDR3 DNA sequence: TGCGCCAGCAGCGTCGACAGGGGGCTTACCGGGGAGCTGTTTTTT. Its protein is CASSVDRGLTGELFF.

The V and J genes are TRBV27 and TRBJ2-4; D perhaps matches TRBD1 (5 bases). The germline V gene has CDR1 MNHEY and CDR2 SMNVEV (reference sequence). The CDR3 has 12 amino acids. V lost 8 bases and J lost 9, with 14 bases in between. CDR3 nucleotide sequence: TGTGCCAGCCGTCAAGGACAAAGCATTCAGTACTTC. This encodes CASRQGQSIQYF.

This clone has only a few counts. V gene TRBV5-1 combines with J gene TRBJ2-2, with D tentatively TRBD1 (6 bases). The germline V and J ends were trimmed by 2 bases and 4 bases, with 9 bases remaining between them. CDR3 length equals 14 residues. Germline V gives CDR1 SGHRS, CDR2 YFSETQ. The DNA of the CDR3 is TGCGCCAGCAGCTTTCAACAGGGCACCGGGGAGCTGTTTTTT. Protein sequence: CASSFQQGTGELFF.

This sequence joins TRBV6-5 and TRBJ2-7, with 7 positions matching TRBD1. Trimming removed 7 bases from V and 1 base from J; junction bases left unmatched: 7. The CDR3 runs to 14 residues. The V gene's germline CDR1 is MNHEY and CDR2 SVGAGI. CDR3 sequence reads: CASTRTGRSYEQYF. The CDR3 DNA reads as TGTGCCAGCACCCGGACAGGACGATCCTACGAGCAGTACTTC.

The V call is TRBV6-5, the J call TRBJ1-2, with TRBD1 matching 12 bases. Per the germline V gene, CDR1 is MNHEY and CDR2 is SVGAGI. The junction had 4 bases not matched to a gene; V was cut back by 2 bases and J by 9 bases. The CDR3 covers 14 residues. For the CDR3, the DNA is TGTGCCAGCAGTTACCGGGACAGGGGGCCTCGCTACACCTTC. Amino acids: CASSYRDRGPRYTF.

The V call is TRBV20-1, the J call TRBJ2-5; D is unclear. The V gene lost 0 bases and the J gene lost 4 bases, with 0 bases spanning the gap. The germline gives CDR1 DFQATT, CDR2 SNEGSKA (reference sequence). The CDR3 consists of 10 residues. This chain's CDR3 is CSAREETQYF. Here the CDR3 DNA reads TGCAGTGCTAGAGAAGAGACCCAGTACTTC.

The chain uses TRBV7-9 and TRBJ2-3; 9 bases fit TRBD2. From germline, CDR1 is SEHNR and CDR2 FQNEAQ (reference sequence). Unmatched junction bases numbered 17, after V lost 7 bases and J lost 12 bases. The CDR3 is made up of 15 amino acids. The CDR3 spells CASTIRGREGLLQYF. The DNA for the CDR3 is TGTGCCAGCACCATCCGAGGGCGGGAGGGCCTTCTCCAGTATTTT.

The chain joins TRBV7-2 to TRBJ1-3; 9 bases match TRBD1. Germline CDR1 reads SGHTA; CDR2 reads FQGNSA. The CDR3 contains 15 residues. V lost 1 base and J lost 6; bases outside the gene matches: 4. The CDR3 nucleotides are TGTGCCAGCAGCTTAGGGGGACAGGGCCCAAACACCATATATTTT. Translation: CASSLGGQGPNTIYF. The variable domain in full, completed from reference TRBV7-2 and TRBJ1-3, reads GAGVSQSPSNKVTEKGKDVELRCDPISGHTALYWYRQSLGQGLEFLIYFQGNSAPDKSGLPSDRFSAERTGGSVSTLTIQRTQQEDSAVYLCASSLGGQGPNTIYFGEGSWLTVV.

The V gene is TRBV6-6, the J gene TRBJ2-6; the D gene is possibly TRBD2 (5 bases). This CDR3 region has 16 residues. Trimming stripped 5 bases from V and 4 bases from J, with 15 bases between. Germline CDR1 reads MNHNY; CDR2 reads SVGAGI (reference sequence). This CDR3 reads CASSQDSRRGANVLTF. For the CDR3, the DNA is TGTGCCAGCAGTCAGGACTCCCGCCGAGGGGCCAACGTCCTGACTTTC.

This sequence joins TRBV10-1 and TRBJ1-5; no firm D call. Germline lookup yields CDR1 WNHNN and CDR2 SYGVQD (reference sequence). The CDR3 consists of 14 residues. Trimming stripped 6 bases from V and 2 bases from J, with 11 bases between. This CDR3 reads CASREREGNQPQHF. CDR3 DNA sequence: TGCGCCAGCAGAGAGAGGGAGGGCAATCAGCCCCAGCATTTT.

This clone has only one observation. The chain is built from TRBV11-3 and TRBJ1-1, with TRBD1 identical over 7 bases. Trimming at V came to 1 base and at J to 3 bases, leaving 5 bases not matched to a gene. The CDR3 is 15 residues long. Germline V lookup: CDR1 SGHNT, CDR2 YENEEA. The CDR3 DNA reads as TGTGCCAGCAGCTTAGGGGGACAGCCGGACACTGAAGCTTTCTTT. Amino acids: CASSLGGQPDTEAFF.

This rearrangement joins TRBV5-5 to TRBJ1-5, with 7 nucleotides matching TRBD1. Trimming took 1 base from V and 4 from J; bases not matched to a gene: 2. The germline gives CDR1 SGHKS, CDR2 YYEKEE (reference sequence). The CDR3 is made up of 14 amino acids. CDR3 bases: TGTGCCAGCAGCTTGTCACAGGGGAATCAGCCCCAGCATTTT. This gives the protein CASSLSQGNQPQHF.